Detailed here is one T cell receptor beta chain. Clones were read by immunoSEQ multiplex PCR, and TCRdb kept only the in-frame ones, dropping some. The data show roughly 86,000 clones, 91% seen once. This entry belongs to a study of blood T cell repertoires in COVID-19. With 7 bases removed from V and 4 bases from J, the gap between germline ends came to 14 bases. The CDR3 runs to 14 residues. Per the germline V gene, CDR1 is MDHEN and CDR2 is SYDVKM. The chain carries TRBV28 and TRBJ1-5; tentative D call: TRBD1 (6 bases). The sequence derives from a woman between 45 and 60 years old in a cohort sampled during active COVID-19. Sequencing used peripheral blood. The CDR3 nucleotides read TGTGCCAGCATCCAGGGGTTAATGAATCAGCCCCAGCATTTT. It codes for CASIQGLMNQPQHF.